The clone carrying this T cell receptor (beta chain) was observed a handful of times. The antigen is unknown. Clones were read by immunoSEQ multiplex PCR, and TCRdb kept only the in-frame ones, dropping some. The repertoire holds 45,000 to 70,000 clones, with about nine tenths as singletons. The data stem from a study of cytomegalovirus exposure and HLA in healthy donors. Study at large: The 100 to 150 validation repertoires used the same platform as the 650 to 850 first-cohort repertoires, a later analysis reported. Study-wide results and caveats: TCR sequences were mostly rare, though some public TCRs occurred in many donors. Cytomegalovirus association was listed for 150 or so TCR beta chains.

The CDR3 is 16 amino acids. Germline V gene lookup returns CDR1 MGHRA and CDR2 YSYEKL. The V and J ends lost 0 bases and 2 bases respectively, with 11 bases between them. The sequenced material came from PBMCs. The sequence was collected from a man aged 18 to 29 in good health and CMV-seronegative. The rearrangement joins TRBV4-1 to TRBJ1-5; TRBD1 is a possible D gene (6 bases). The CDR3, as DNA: TGCGCCAGCAGCCAAGATTTCAGGGGTGGCAATCAGCCCCAGCATTTT. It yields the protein CASSQDFRGGNQPQHF.